These 29 T cell receptor beta chains were all obtained from the same sample, sequenced in a study of T cell repertoires in cytomegalovirus infection. TCRdb reprocessed the reads via MiXCR and lists one record per CDR3 protein. The sample records about 830,000 distinct CDR3 sequences, around a third being singletons. These receptors have no known antigen. Source: cultured CD8+ T cells from PBMCs, taken from culture after CMV antigen stimulation. The receptors here all came from a human donor in good health (CMV status not recorded). Some clones in this sample may be carry-over from other donors' samples.

This clonotype was counted a few times. This rearrangement joins TRBV7-2 to TRBJ2-1; 7 nucleotides line up with TRBD1. Germline CDR1 and CDR2: SGHTA and FQGNSA. The CDR3 is 16 amino acids. V gave up 10 bases and J gave up 7 bases; unmatched junction bases: 19. As DNA, the CDR3 is TGTGCCACTCTTTTACCTCAGGGACAGCCCTTAAATGAGCAGTTCTTC. Amino acids: CATLLPQGQPLNEQFF.

V is TRBV20-1 and J is TRBJ1-5; 10 positions agree with TRBD1. This CDR3 has 16 residues. From germline, CDR1 is DFQATT and CDR2 SNEGSKA (reference sequence). The V and J ends lost 0 bases and 7 bases, in that order; junction bases with no gene match: 9. The CDR3 DNA sequence: TGCAGTGCTAGAGATCCTGACAGGGGGCAGGGGCAGCCCCAGCATTTT. The encoded protein is CSARDPDRGQGQPQHF.

This chain links TRBV14 with TRBJ2-7, with 7 bases that match TRBD1. The CDR3 totals 17 residues. The J segment lost 4 bases and the V segment lost 3 bases, leaving 15 bases of the junction unmatched. The germline gives CDR1 SGHDN, CDR2 FVKESK. The CDR3 loop reads CASSHDSLPRQGYEQYV. In DNA, the CDR3 is TGTGCCAGCAGCCATGATTCCCTGCCGAGACAGGGATACGAGCAGTACGTC.

This chain joins TRBV6-8 and TRBJ1-5; tentative D call: TRBD1 (5 bases). The V gene lost 7 bases and the J gene lost 0 bases, with 16 bases spanning the gap. CDR3 size: 16 residues. In germline, CDR1 is MNHGY, CDR2 SAAAGT. The CDR3 protein is CASKPGTDFSNQPQHF. The CDR3 DNA reads as TGTGCCAGCAAACCCGGGACGGACTTTAGCAATCAGCCCCAGCATTTT.

Comments on this clonotype: Without the conserved terminal phenylalanine or tryptophan, this CDR3 likely stems from a read error. V gene TRBV6-5 combines with J gene TRBJ2-1, with TRBD1 matching over 7 bases. V was clipped by 5 bases and J by 1 base; unmatched bases: 11. Germline CDR1 is MNHEY and CDR2 is SVGAGI. This CDR3 contains 17 residues. The CDR3 nucleotides read TGTGCCAGCAGTAACCGACCACCGGGACAGTCCTACAATGAGCAGTTCTCC. Protein product: CASSNRPPGQSYNEQFS.

J is TRBJ2-1 and V is TRBV6-1; tentatively, D is TRBD1 (6 bases). Germline loops: CDR1 MNHNS, CDR2 SASEGT. The length of the CDR3 is 16 residues. Trimming took off 1 base at V and 4 bases at J, with 14 bases between the two ends. CDR3 coding DNA: TGTGCCAGCAGTGAAGGCACAGGGTACGCTTACAATGAGCAGTTCTTC. It specifies CASSEGTGYAYNEQFF.

CDR3 nucleotide sequence: TGTGCTAGTGGTTTGTACGATCAGCCCCAGCATTTT. This codes for CASGLYDQPQHF. The chain employs TRBV12-5 and TRBJ1-5; the D is unclear. The CDR3 loop spans 12 amino acids. Germline CDR1 is LGHNT and CDR2 is FRNRAP. Trimming stripped 2 bases from V and 5 bases from J, with 4 bases between.

CDR3 amino acids: CASSFRRGGSYLNTEAFF. CDR3 sequence (DNA): TGTGCCAGCAGCTTCAGGAGAGGGGGCTCTTACCTGAACACTGAAGCTTTCTTT. The chain carries TRBV7-2 and TRBJ1-1; TRBD1 matches 7 bases. Germline lookup yields CDR1 SGHTA and CDR2 FQGNSA. V dropped 3 bases and J dropped 0; count of bases not matched to a gene: 13. This CDR3 comprises 18 residues. Using reference TRBV7-2 and TRBJ1-1 for the parts outside the CDR3, the full variable domain is GAGVSQSPSNKVTEKGKDVELRCDPISGHTALYWYRQSLGQGLEFLIYFQGNSAPDKSGLPSDRFSAERTGGSVSTLTIQRTQQEDSAVYLCASSFRRGGSYLNTEAFFGQGTRLTVV.

This chain links TRBV27 with TRBJ1-1, with D possibly being TRBD1 (6 bases). Germline V CDR1 and CDR2: MNHEY, SMNVEV (reference sequence). The CDR3 is 13 residues long. V lost 6 bases and J lost 5, with 13 bases in between. In DNA, the CDR3 is TGTGCCAGCAGCACAGGGAGTCTAACTGAAGCTTTCTTT. Translation gives CASSTGSLTEAFF.

The chain uses TRBV4-1 and TRBJ1-1, with 7 bases lining up with TRBD1. CDR1 is MGHRA and CDR2 is YSYEKL in the germline V gene. Trimming removed 2 bases from V and 5 bases from J; junction bases left unmatched: 8. The CDR3 totals 15 residues. CDR3 DNA: TGCGCCAGCAGCCAACTCAGGGGGAGGTTGACTGAAGCTTTCTTT. It translates to CASSQLRGRLTEAFF.

This chain joins TRBV4-1 and TRBJ1-5; no definite D call. V was cut by 1 base and J by 3 bases, with 7 bases left in between. This CDR3 has 14 residues. Germline V CDR1 and CDR2: MGHRA, YSYEKL. In nucleotides, the CDR3 is TGCGCCAGCAGCCAAGCACAGTACAATCAGCCCCAGCATTTT. As protein: CASSQAQYNQPQHF.

The V call is TRBV7-9, the J call TRBJ1-4; D uncertain. The germline V gene has CDR1 SEHNR and CDR2 FQNEAQ (reference sequence). The germline V and J ends were trimmed by 3 bases and 7 bases, with 15 bases remaining between them. There are 15 residues in the CDR3. CDR3 in amino acids: CASSFVGSPLEKLFF. In nucleotides, the CDR3 is TGTGCCAGCAGCTTCGTGGGGTCACCCCTTGAAAAACTGTTTTTT.

The chain links TRBV7-9 to TRBJ1-2; D gene unclear. This CDR3 is 12 amino acids long. Germline assignment: CDR1 SEHNR and CDR2 FQNEAQ (reference sequence). V was pared by 1 base and J by 6 bases, with 6 bases between. The CDR3 loop is CASSLVRDGYTF. The DNA of the CDR3 is TGTGCCAGCAGCTTAGTTAGGGATGGCTACACCTTC. Together with reference TRBV7-9 and TRBJ1-2, the CDR3 gives the full variable domain: DTGVSQNPRHKITKRGQNVTFRCDPISEHNRLYWYRQTLGQGPEFLTYFQNEAQLEKSRLLSDRFSAERPKGSFSTLEIQRTEQGDSAMYLCASSLVRDGYTFGSGTRLTVV.

The chain recombines TRBV7-2 with TRBJ2-1; D remains ambiguous. Germline CDR1 reads SGHTA; CDR2 reads FQGNSA. Trimming stripped 5 bases from V and 5 bases from J, with 13 bases between. CDR3 length: 14 residues. This CDR3 reads CASSNKDRDNEQFF. CDR3 DNA sequence: TGTGCCAGCAGCAACAAGGATCGCGACAATGAGCAGTTCTTC.

In this sample, this clonotype turned up a few times. J is TRBJ2-2 and V is TRBV6-6; tentatively, D is TRBD2 (6 bases). The CDR3 runs to 16 residues. Trimming removed 2 bases from V and 2 bases from J, with 12 bases in between. Germline V gene data show CDR1 as MNHNY and CDR2 as SVGAGI (reference sequence). CDR3 DNA: TGTGCCAGCAGTTACGGGGGGTTTCCAAACACCGGGGAGCTGTTTTTT. Amino acid sequence: CASSYGGFPNTGELFF.

This clonotype was seen ten or more times. V is TRBV27 and J is TRBJ1-1; tentative D call: TRBD1 (5 bases). Trimming took 8 bases from V and 4 from J, leaving 14 bases between them. The germline V gene has CDR1 MNHEY and CDR2 SMNVEV (reference sequence). This CDR3 has 13 amino acids. CDR3 residues: CASRPGTITEAFF. The CDR3 coding sequence is TGTGCCAGCCGACCCGGGACGATCACTGAAGCTTTCTTT.

This chain connects TRBV20-1 to TRBJ2-1; the match to TRBD2 covers 10 bases. The length of the CDR3 is 14 residues. With 6 bases clipped from V and 8 bases from J, the junction kept 10 bases outside the gene matches. The germline CDR1 and CDR2 sequences are DFQATT and SNEGSKA (reference sequence). The CDR3 loop reads CSAPGQRGGYEQFF. The CDR3, as DNA: TGCAGTGCCCCTGGGCAGCGGGGGGGCTATGAGCAGTTCTTC.

This clonotype was detected only a few times. The CDR3 DNA is TGTGCCAGCAGTTACTCGGGGAAGACTTGGGACATCAGCTATGGCTACACCTTC. This translates into CASSYSGKTWDISYGYTF. V usage is TRBV6-5 and J usage is TRBJ1-2; TRBD1 might be the D (6 bases). The CDR3 is 18 amino acids. The germline CDR1 and CDR2 sequences are MNHEY and SVGAGI. The ends were cut back, 0 bases at V and 4 bases at J, with 21 bases in the middle.

This clonotype was counted only a few times. The V gene is TRBV5-4, the J gene TRBJ2-1, with D maybe TRBD2 (6 bases). Germline loops: CDR1 SGHNT, CDR2 YYREEE (reference sequence). V lost 0 bases and J 12 bases, leaving 22 bases between the germline ends. There are 16 residues in the CDR3. CDR3 residues: CASSLAEAGRDRGQFF. For the CDR3, the DNA is TGTGCCAGCAGCTTGGCCGAGGCAGGGCGGGATAGAGGGCAGTTCTTC. Based on the CDR3 plus reference TRBV5-4 and TRBJ2-1, the full variable domain is ETGVTQSPTHLIKTRGQQVTLRCSSQSGHNTVSWYQQALGQGPQFIFQYYREEENGRGNFPPRFSGLQFPNYSSELNVNALELDDSALYLCASSLAEAGRDRGQFFGPGTRLTVL.

The chain joins TRBV19 to TRBJ2-4; maybe TRBD1 (5 bases). Germline V CDR1 and CDR2: LNHDA, SQIVND (reference sequence). This CDR3 spans 15 amino acids. V was trimmed by 5 bases and J by 1 base, leaving 12 bases between them. CDR3 sequence reads: CASSGAALAKNIQYF. CDR3 DNA sequence: TGTGCCAGTAGTGGGGCAGCCCTGGCCAAAAACATTCAGTACTTC. Drawing the rest from reference TRBV19 and TRBJ2-4, the complete variable domain is DGGITQSPKYLFRKEGQNVTLSCEQNLNHDAMYWYRQDPGQGLRLIYYSQIVNDFQKGDIAEGYSVSREKKESFPLTVTSAQKNPTAFYLCASSGAALAKNIQYFGAGTRLSVL.

The sample holds many counts of this clonotype. The chain carries TRBV7-6 and TRBJ1-1; tentative D call: TRBD1 (5 bases). Germline assignment: CDR1 SGHVS and CDR2 FNYEAQ. V lost 4 bases and J 1 base, leaving 16 bases between the germline ends. CDR3 length: 16 amino acids. The CDR3 DNA reads TGTGCCAGCAGCTCCCCTGGGGGTAGGAGGAACACTGAAGCTTTCTTT. Residues: CASSSPGGRRNTEAFF.

This clonotype was found a few times. The gene calls are TRBV27 and TRBJ2-7; D gene unclear. The V gene's germline CDR1 is MNHEY and CDR2 SMNVEV (reference sequence). The CDR3 totals 13 residues. Trimming removed 4 bases at V and 2 bases at J, with 9 bases between. In DNA, the CDR3 is TGTGCCAGCAGTTATGGTTTGGCCTACGAGCAGTACGTC. Translated, it gives CASSYGLAYEQYV.

The chain couples TRBV12-3 or TRBV12-4 to TRBJ2-3; D is undetermined. The CDR3 sequence is 14 residues long. V was pared by 4 bases and J by 3 bases, with 11 bases between. CDR3 residues: CASSWAVETDTQYF. The CDR3 DNA follows: TGTGCCAGCAGTTGGGCGGTGGAAACAGATACGCAGTATTTT.

As regards this clonotype: Because the CDR3's place on the DNA is in doubt, the DNA is left out and the CDR3 is given as listed by TCRdb. This chain joins TRBV4-1 and TRBJ1-2; the table calls TRBD1, which could not be checked here. The CDR3 is 15 amino acids in total, end residues counted. Germline CDR1 is MGHRA and CDR2 is YSYEKL. The CDR3 spells CASSLDSGQGYGYTF.

This clonotype was seen more than once but under ten times. The chain couples TRBV7-9 to TRBJ2-7; weak D call: TRBD1 (5 bases). Per the germline V gene, CDR1 is SEHNR and CDR2 is FQNEAQ (reference sequence). V was clipped by 8 bases and J by 1 base, with 6 bases between them. The CDR3 covers 11 residues. The CDR3 loop is CASGASYEQYV. CDR3 in DNA: TGTGCCAGCGGGGCGTCCTACGAGCAGTACGTC.

This clonotype was picked up one time. This sequence joins TRBV4-3 and TRBJ1-2; TRBD1 matches at 9 bases. Germline-derived CDR1 and CDR2 are LGHNA and YSLEER. The CDR3 consists of 15 residues. The V segment lost 5 bases and the J segment 3 bases; nucleotides outside the gene matches: 7. This CDR3 is CASSTSRDRDYGYTF. Written as DNA, the CDR3 is TGCGCCAGCAGCACCAGCCGGGACAGGGACTATGGCTACACCTTC.

There are many counts of this clonotype. This rearrangement joins TRBV7-3 to TRBJ1-2, with a weak D call TRBD1 (5 bases). V lost 2 bases and J 0 bases, leaving 16 bases between the germline ends. The CDR3 has 17 residues. CDR1 is SGHTA, CDR2 FQGTGA, per germline. The DNA for the CDR3 is TGTGCCAGCAGCTTAGGGGCGACGGGCCATTCTAACTATGGCTACACCTTC. It encodes CASSLGATGHSNYGYTF.

This sequence joins TRBV7-8 and TRBJ1-1; D is unresolved. The germline V gene has CDR1 SGHVS and CDR2 FQNEAQ. CDR3 size: 12 residues. Trimming removed 3 bases from V and 7 bases from J, with 9 bases in between. The CDR3 protein is CASSFADREAFF. CDR3 nucleotides: TGTGCCAGCAGCTTCGCGGACCGTGAAGCTTTCTTT.

This clonotype has only a few counts. V usage is TRBV12-3 or TRBV12-4 and J usage is TRBJ1-2, with D tentatively TRBD1 (5 bases). Deletions cut 7 bases from V and 4 bases from J, with 13 bases between. The CDR3 totals 13 residues. The CDR3 DNA is TGTGCCAGCACCCCAGGGAGCGGCTATGGCTACACCTTC. It yields the protein CASTPGSGYGYTF.